Sequencing of this TCR beta chain was carried out in a study of blood T cell repertoires in COVID-19. Each participant's cohort was designated according to participant-reported clinical history. V was clipped by 4 bases and J by 5 bases; unmatched bases: 4. The CDR3 totals 13 residues. The germline V gene encodes CDR1 LGHDT and CDR2 YNNKEL (reference sequence). As handled by the study authors: Estimation of nucleated cell counts was performed using reference gene primer amplification. Profiled with immunoSEQ multiplex PCR; TCRdb holds only in-frame clones, not every one. V and J calls and clone size are as listed in that table; D and trimming were resolved from the DNA. The table shows 200,000 to 300,000 clones, with approximately 90% occurring only once.

The rearrangement links TRBV3-1 (or the pseudogene TRBV3-2) to TRBJ2-5; 7 bases line up with TRBD2. The sequenced material came from PBMCs or T cells enriched from blood (not recorded which). The TCR originated in a man in his fifties or sixties who had been exposed to COVID-19. The CDR3 DNA sequence: TGTGCCAGCAGCCCGACTAGCCGGGAGACCCAGTACTTC. This codes for CASSPTSRETQYF.